One sample yielded the 9 T cell receptor beta chains listed below, sequenced in a study of T cells in Graves' hyperthyroidism and ophthalmopathy. RNA transcripts gave rise to amplified TCR beta CDR3 regions. The primer set for the first-round RT-PCR of the TCR CDR3 was HTBI. Via MiXCR, TCRdb re-called the multiplex PCR reads, giving one row per CDR3 protein. Among over 650,000 distinct CDR3 sequences, less than 45% were seen once, and the ten largest hold under 8.5%. Sequencing used peripheral blood or thyroid tissue (not recorded which). These receptors originate from an adult man with Graves' disease, either hyperthyroidism or ophthalmopathy (not recorded which).

The chain is built from TRBV10-3 and TRBJ2-5; 10 positions agree with TRBD2. This CDR3 spans 15 amino acids. Germline V gene lookup returns CDR1 ENHRY and CDR2 SYGVKD. V lost 4 bases to trimming and J lost 2 bases; unmatched junction nucleotides: 4. This chain's CDR3 is CAISVAGGRQETQYF. CDR3 nucleotide sequence: TGTGCCATCAGTGTAGCGGGGGGCCGACAAGAGACCCAGTACTTC.

The rearrangement uses TRBV10-3 and TRBJ1-2, with D tentatively TRBD1 (6 bases). The CDR3 consists of 14 residues. Between the trimmed V and J ends, which lost 4 bases and 2 bases, there was a span of 11 bases. Germline-derived CDR1 and CDR2 are ENHRY and SYGVKD. CDR3 coding DNA: TGTGCCATCAGTGGGACAGAGACAAACTATGGCTACACCTTC. As protein: CAISGTETNYGYTF.

The genes are TRBV2 and TRBJ1-2, with D possibly TRBD1 on 6 matching bases. Germline V gene data show CDR1 as SNHLY and CDR2 as FYNNEI. V lost 5 bases, J lost 4 bases, and 14 bases lay in between. This CDR3 region has 14 residues. The CDR3 coding sequence is TGTGCCAGCAGTCCACAGGGCCGATCCTATGGCTACACCTTC. It is translated as CASSPQGRSYGYTF.

The sample holds a few counts of this clonotype. V usage is TRBV19 and J usage is TRBJ2-7; maybe TRBD1 (5 bases). The CDR3 is 15 amino acids. Germline loops: CDR1 LNHDA, CDR2 SQIVND (reference sequence). The V end was cut by 1 base, the J end by 3 bases, with 13 bases between. The CDR3 loop reads CASSIGPGPLYEQYF. In DNA, the CDR3 is TGTGCCAGTAGTATAGGGCCAGGGCCCCTCTACGAGCAGTACTTC.

Comment on this clonotype: It may be a read error: a sequence one base away is much more abundant. The chain combines TRBV29-1 with TRBJ1-1; no reliable D call. Deletions cut 4 bases from V and 5 bases from J, with 11 bases between. Germline CDR1 and CDR2: SQVTM and ANQGSEA. The CDR3 is 12 amino acids. This CDR3 is CSVAGQSTEAFF. Written as DNA, the CDR3 is TGCAGCGTTGCAGGCCAGAGTACTGAAGCTTTCTTT.

The chain uses TRBV24-1 and TRBJ1-2; perhaps TRBD1 as D (5 bases). From germline, CDR1 is KGHDR and CDR2 SFDVKD. This CDR3 spans 15 amino acids. Deletions cut 4 bases from V and 4 bases from J, with 15 bases between. CDR3 amino acids: CATSDSMGQGYGYTF. CDR3 in DNA: TGTGCCACCAGTGACTCAATGGGCCAGGGCTATGGCTACACCTTC.

Details on this clonotype: A much larger clone lies one base from this, so it may be a read error. V and J are TRBV11-2 and TRBJ1-1; D remains ambiguous. The CDR3 runs to 12 residues. Per the germline V gene, CDR1 is SGHAT and CDR2 is FQNNGV. Trimming took off 3 bases at V and 11 bases at J, with 13 bases between the two ends. As DNA, the CDR3 is TGTGCCAGCAGCTTGGGTACGGGCCCGGCTTTCTTT. Its translation: CASSLGTGPAFF. The variable domain in full, with the rest retrieved from reference TRBV11-2 and TRBJ1-1, is EAGVAQSPRYKIIEKRQSVAFWCNPISGHATLYWYQQILGQGPKLLIQFQNNGVVDDSQLPKDRFSAERLKGVDSTLKIQPAKLEDSAVYLCASSLGTGPAFFGQGTRLTVV.

The J gene is TRBJ2-5, the V gene TRBV5-1; maybe TRBD2 (6 bases). The CDR3 contains 12 residues. V was clipped by 6 bases and J by 5 bases, with 11 bases between them. Germline values: CDR1 SGHRS, CDR2 YFSETQ. The CDR3 is CASTGSDETQYF. CDR3 coding DNA: TGCGCCAGCACCGGGAGCGACGAGACCCAGTACTTC.

This chain connects TRBV20-1 to TRBJ1-2, with D possibly matching TRBD1 (5 bases). CDR1 is DFQATT, CDR2 SNEGSKA, per germline (reference sequence). V dropped 1 base and J dropped 0 bases, with 21 bases sitting between them. There are 18 residues in the CDR3. CDR3 region: CSARAAVGARPANYGYTF. CDR3 coding DNA: TGCAGTGCTAGAGCTGCGGTCGGGGCAAGGCCTGCTAACTATGGCTACACCTTC.